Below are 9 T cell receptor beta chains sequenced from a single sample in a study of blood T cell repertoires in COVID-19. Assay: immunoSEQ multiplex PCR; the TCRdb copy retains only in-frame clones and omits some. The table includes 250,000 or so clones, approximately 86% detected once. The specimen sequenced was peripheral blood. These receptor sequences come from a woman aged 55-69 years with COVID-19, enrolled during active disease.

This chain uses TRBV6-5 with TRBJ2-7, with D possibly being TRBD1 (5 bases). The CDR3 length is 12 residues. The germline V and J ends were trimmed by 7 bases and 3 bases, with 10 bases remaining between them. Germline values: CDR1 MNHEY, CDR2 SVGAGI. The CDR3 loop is CASTGASYEQYF. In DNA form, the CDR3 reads TGTGCCAGCACTGGGGCGAGCTACGAGCAGTACTTC.

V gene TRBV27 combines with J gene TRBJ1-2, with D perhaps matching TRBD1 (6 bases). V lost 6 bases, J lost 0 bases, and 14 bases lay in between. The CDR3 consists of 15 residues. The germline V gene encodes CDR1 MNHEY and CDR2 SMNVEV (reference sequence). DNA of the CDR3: TGTGCCAGCAGGGAAACAGGGAGAGCTAACTATGGCTACACCTTC. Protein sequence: CASRETGRANYGYTF.

CDR3 in amino acids: CASSQTTGGAIGTGELFF. Written as DNA, the CDR3 is TGCGCCAGCAGCCAGACGACAGGGGGGGCCATAGGCACCGGGGAGCTGTTTTTT. The chain joins TRBV5-1 to TRBJ2-2, with 9 bases fitting TRBD1. J gave up 4 bases and V 4 bases, and 14 bases lay outside the gene matches. The CDR3 runs to 18 residues. In germline, CDR1 is SGHRS, CDR2 YFSETQ.

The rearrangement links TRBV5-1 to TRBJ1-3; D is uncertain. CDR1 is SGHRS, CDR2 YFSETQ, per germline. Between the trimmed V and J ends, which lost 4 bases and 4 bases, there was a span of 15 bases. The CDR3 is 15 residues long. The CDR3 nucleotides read TGCGCCAGCAGCACCTCCGGTGCATCCGGAAACACCATATATTTT. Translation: CASSTSGASGNTIYF.

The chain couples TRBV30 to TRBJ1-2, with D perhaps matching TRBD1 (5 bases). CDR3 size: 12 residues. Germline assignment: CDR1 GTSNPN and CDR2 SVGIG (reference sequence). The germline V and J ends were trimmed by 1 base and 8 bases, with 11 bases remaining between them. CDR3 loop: CAWSEQVWGYTF. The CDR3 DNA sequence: TGTGCCTGGAGTGAACAGGTTTGGGGCTACACCTTC.

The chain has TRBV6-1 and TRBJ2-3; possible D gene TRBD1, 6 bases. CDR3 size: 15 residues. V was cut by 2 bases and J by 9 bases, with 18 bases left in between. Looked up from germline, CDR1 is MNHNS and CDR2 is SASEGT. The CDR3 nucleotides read TGTGCCAGCAGTGAAAGGGGGTTCACAGATATGACGCAGTATTTT. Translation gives CASSERGFTDMTQYF.

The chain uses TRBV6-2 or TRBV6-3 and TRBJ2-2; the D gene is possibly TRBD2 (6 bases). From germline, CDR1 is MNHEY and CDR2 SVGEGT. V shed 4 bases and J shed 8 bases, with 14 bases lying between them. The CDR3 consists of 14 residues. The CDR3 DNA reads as TGTGCCAGCAGTTCCCTTGGAGGGTCGGGGGAGCTGTTTTTT. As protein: CASSSLGGSGELFF.

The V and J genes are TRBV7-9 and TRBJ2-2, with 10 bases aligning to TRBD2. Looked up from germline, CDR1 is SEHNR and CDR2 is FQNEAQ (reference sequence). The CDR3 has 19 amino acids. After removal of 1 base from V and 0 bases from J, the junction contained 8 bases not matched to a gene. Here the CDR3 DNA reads TGTGCCAGCAGCTTAGGGATAGCGGGAGGCATCTCGAACACCGGGGAGCTGTTTTTT. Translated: CASSLGIAGGISNTGELFF.

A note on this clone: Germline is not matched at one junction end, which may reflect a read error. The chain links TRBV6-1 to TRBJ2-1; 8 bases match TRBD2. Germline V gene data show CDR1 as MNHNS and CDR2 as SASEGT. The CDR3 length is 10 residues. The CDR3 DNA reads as TGTGCCAACTACCTGGGACTAGTTCTCTTC. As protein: CANYLGLVLF.